This passage covers 11 T cell receptor beta chains from one sample sequenced in a study of blood T cell repertoires in COVID-19 (dated by TCRdb to 2019 to 2021). Library preparation used the immunoSEQ multiplex PCR assay. TCRdb's version of the immuneACCESS table is confined to in-frame rearrangements and falls short of the full clone set. An unresolved V gene accounts for under half of the shortfall where checked; the remainder is of unknown origin. The sample table records about 310,000 clones; about nine tenths of these occur just once. The ten most abundant clones make up about 5.2% of the sample. Sequencing input: PBMCs or T cells enriched from blood (not recorded which). The source of these receptors is a man between 60 and 75 years old who had recovered from COVID-19.

This rearrangement joins TRBV7-2 to TRBJ2-7; D is ambiguous. V was trimmed by 2 bases and J by 1 base, leaving 6 bases between them. This CDR3 spans 13 amino acids. Germline lookup yields CDR1 SGHTA and CDR2 FQGNSA. The CDR3 DNA sequence: TGTGCCAGCAGCTTACTAGGTTCCTACGAGCAGTACTTC. This sequence encodes CASSLLGSYEQYF.

The chain has TRBV19 and TRBJ2-6; a weak D match, TRBD1 (5 bases). Trimming left V 7 bases short and J 2 bases short, with 12 bases between. The CDR3 is 15 amino acids. Per germline, CDR1 LNHDA and CDR2 SQIVND (reference sequence). In DNA form, the CDR3 reads TGTGCCAGTATAAGCAGGGCCACTGGGGCCAACGTCCTGACTTTC. It codes for CASISRATGANVLTF.

The V gene is TRBV6-2 or TRBV6-3, the J gene TRBJ1-2, with D perhaps TRBD1 (5 bases). Trimming took 2 bases from V and 5 from J, leaving 9 bases between them. The CDR3 sequence is 13 residues long. Germline values: CDR1 MNHEY, CDR2 SVGEGT. The CDR3 DNA sequence: TGTGCCAGCAGTTACATGGGGCGATATGGCTACACCTTC. Translating it yields CASSYMGRYGYTF.

The gene calls are TRBV18 and TRBJ2-7, with 8 bases matching TRBD1. The CDR3 length is 16 residues. The J segment lost 3 bases and the V segment lost 2 bases, leaving 9 bases of the junction unmatched. Germline V gene data show CDR1 as KGHSH and CDR2 as LQKENI. The CDR3: CASSPIAGGPFYEQYF. CDR3 coding DNA: TGTGCCAGCTCACCAATCGCAGGGGGCCCATTCTACGAGCAGTACTTC.

The chain joins TRBV19 to TRBJ2-2; 7 nucleotides agree with TRBD1. With V trimmed by 5 bases and J by 5 bases, 11 bases remained unmatched. There are 16 residues in the CDR3. Germline CDR1 reads LNHDA; CDR2 reads SQIVND (reference sequence). The CDR3 coding sequence is TGTGCCAGTAGTTTGGTCAGGGGGTACGTGACCGGGGAGCTGTTTTTT. Residues: CASSLVRGYVTGELFF.

The chain links TRBV4-1 to TRBJ1-6, with a weak D call TRBD1 (5 bases). Germline V gene data show CDR1 as MGHRA and CDR2 as YSYEKL. The CDR3 extends over 15 amino acids. V was trimmed by 0 bases and J by 7 bases, leaving 10 bases between them. The CDR3 nucleotides read TGCGCCAGCAGCCAAGATTTCCAGGGCAATTCACCCCTCCACTTT. Amino acids: CASSQDFQGNSPLHF.

The V and J genes are TRBV12-3 or TRBV12-4 and TRBJ2-7; tentatively, D is TRBD2 (5 bases). V gave up 3 bases and J gave up 6 bases, with 9 bases separating them. The CDR3 totals 12 residues. As DNA, the CDR3 is TGTGCCAGCAGTTTGGCCGGGATCGAGCAGTACTTC. Translating gives CASSLAGIEQYF.

This clone turned up a few times. The CDR3 DNA reads as TGTGCCAGCAGCCGGGACTCGGGGGAGACCCAGTACTTC. It yields the protein CASSRDSGETQYF. The gene calls are TRBV7-9 and TRBJ2-5, with D possibly matching TRBD2 (6 bases). In germline, CDR1 is SEHNR, CDR2 FQNEAQ (reference sequence). The ends were cut back, 5 bases at V and 5 bases at J, with 12 bases in the middle. This CDR3 has 13 residues.

A remark on this clone: The junction departs from germline at one end; a sequencing error may be responsible. CDR3 sequence: CASSLHFRTGAFF. The CDR3 DNA follows: TGTGCCAGCAGCCTCCATTTCCGGACTGGAGCTTTCTTT. V is TRBV7-9 and J is TRBJ1-1; no reliable D call. In germline, CDR1 is SEHNR, CDR2 FQNEAQ (reference sequence). The CDR3 spans 13 residues.

As DNA, the CDR3 is TGTGCCAGCTCACCGCCCGGGACAAGGGGGACCGGGGAGCTGTTTTTT. Encoded protein: CASSPPGTRGTGELFF. The rearrangement links TRBV18 to TRBJ2-2, with D tentatively TRBD1 (6 bases). V was cut by 3 bases and J by 5 bases, with 16 bases left in between. The CDR3 loop spans 16 amino acids. Per the germline V gene, CDR1 is KGHSH and CDR2 is LQKENI. The whole variable domain, filled in from reference TRBV18 and TRBJ2-2, reads NAGVMQNPRHLVRRRGQEARLRCSPMKGHSHVYWYRQLPEEGLKFMVYLQKENIIDESGMPKERFSAEFPKEGPSILRIQQVVRGDSAAYFCASSPPGTRGTGELFFGEGSRLTVL.

The chain carries TRBV7-2 and TRBJ1-6; weak D call: TRBD1 (6 bases). Germline values: CDR1 SGHTA, CDR2 FQGNSA. V was pared by 5 bases and J by 6 bases, with 17 bases between. There are 16 residues in the CDR3. The CDR3: CASSPRPRGFNSPLHF. The CDR3 coding sequence is TGTGCCAGCAGCCCCCGCCCCAGGGGTTTTAATTCACCCCTCCACTTT.